The 27 T cell receptor beta chains given below trace back to one sample, sequenced in a study of blood T cell repertoires in COVID-19 (dated by TCRdb to about 2020). Libraries were constructed by the immunoSEQ multiplex PCR assay. TCRdb obtained this table from immuneACCESS and retained in-frame rearrangements with V and J assigned. These tables miss some clones; where compared with another copy, unresolved V genes account for less than half of the shortfall, and the remainder is unexplained. The sample table holds some 370,000 clones, of which almost 90% were seen once. The ten largest clonotypes hold about 6.5% of the sample. The sequencing sample was made of peripheral blood. The receptors here all came from a man aged 18-30 years with active or convalescent COVID-19.

The chain carries TRBV13 and TRBJ2-1, with D hard to call. V lost 0 bases to trimming and J lost 9 bases, with 12 bases between them. CDR1 PRHDT and CDR2 FYEKMQ come from the germline V gene (reference sequence). The CDR3 covers 14 residues. In DNA, the CDR3 is TGTGCCAGCAGCTTAGGCCCATTAACGGGTGAGCAGTTCTTC. It translates to CASSLGPLTGEQFF.

The CDR3 here is CASSYDRTGGTEAFF. DNA of the CDR3: TGTGCCAGCAGTTACGACAGAACAGGGGGCACTGAAGCTTTCTTT. The chain carries TRBV6-5 and TRBJ1-1; 8 bases are a match to TRBD1. V lost 2 bases, J lost 4 bases, and 6 bases stayed unmatched. Germline V gene sequence: CDR1 MNHEY, CDR2 SVGAGI. CDR3 length: 15 residues.

The chain uses TRBV9 and TRBJ1-1, with no clear D. Germline V gene sequence: CDR1 SGDLS, CDR2 YYNGEE. The CDR3 runs to 14 residues. V was shortened by 5 bases and J by 0 bases, with 11 bases between the two germline ends. The CDR3 DNA reads TGTGCCAGCAGTCTTACAGATCTGAACACTGAAGCTTTCTTT. As protein: CASSLTDLNTEAFF.

The genes are TRBV28 and TRBJ2-7; possible D gene TRBD1, 6 bases. The germline CDR1 and CDR2 sequences are MDHEN and SYDVKM. The V gene lost 2 bases and the J gene lost 2 bases, with 10 bases spanning the gap. The CDR3 covers 14 residues. The CDR3 bases are TGTGCCAGCAGTTTAAATGCAGGGGCCTACGAGCAGTACTTC. Protein product: CASSLNAGAYEQYF.

This clone was counted a single time. CDR3 bases: TGTGCCAGCAGCCCCGGCCGGGGTGTTGAAGCTTTCTTT. Its translation is CASSPGRGVEAFF. V gene TRBV7-3 combines with J gene TRBJ1-1; D unclear. Trimming removed 5 bases at V and 7 bases at J, with 14 bases between. Germline CDR1 is SGHTA and CDR2 is FQGTGA. The CDR3 length is 13 residues.

This chain uses TRBV6-5 with TRBJ1-6, with 9 bases fitting TRBD1. The junction had 6 bases not matched to a gene; V was cut back by 0 bases and J by 9 bases. This CDR3 comprises 16 residues. The germline CDR1 and CDR2 sequences are MNHEY and SVGAGI. The CDR3 DNA is TGTGCCAGCAGTTACTCGAAGGGACAGGGCCCTTCACCCCTCCACTTT. This encodes CASSYSKGQGPSPLHF.

V usage is TRBV3-1 (or the pseudogene TRBV3-2) and J usage is TRBJ1-1; possibly TRBD1 for D (5 bases). This CDR3 region has 12 residues. V dropped 5 bases and J dropped 7 bases, with 11 bases sitting between them. CDR1 and CDR2 from the germline V gene are LGHDT and YNNKEL (reference sequence). DNA of the CDR3: TGTGCCAGCAGCTCCGGACAAGTTGAAGCTTTCTTT. Translating it yields CASSSGQVEAFF.

V is TRBV9 and J is TRBJ1-1; tentatively, D is TRBD1 (5 bases). The CDR3 is 14 residues long. The germline V gene encodes CDR1 SGDLS and CDR2 YYNGEE. V lost 2 bases, J lost 4 bases, and 12 bases lay in between. CDR3 DNA: TGTGCCAGCAGCGTCCGAGGGGAGGGCACTGAAGCTTTCTTT. Translating it yields CASSVRGEGTEAFF.

The J gene is TRBJ2-7, the V gene TRBV9; a weak D match, TRBD2 (5 bases). Trimming left V 0 bases short and J 4 bases short, with 17 bases between. The length of the CDR3 is 16 residues. Per germline, CDR1 SGDLS and CDR2 YYNGEE. CDR3 DNA: TGTGCCAGCAGCGTAGGTTACGGGCTAGCTAAATACGAGCAGTACTTC. This translates into CASSVGYGLAKYEQYF.

The chain employs TRBV4-1 and TRBJ2-5, with 8 bases lining up with TRBD2. V lost 2 bases to trimming and J lost 7 bases; unmatched junction nucleotides: 15. The CDR3 extends over 17 amino acids. Per germline, CDR1 MGHRA and CDR2 YSYEKL. The CDR3 DNA reads as TGCGCCAGCAGCCAACCATACGCCCCTAGCGGGCAGTCGACCCAGTACTTC. This translates into CASSQPYAPSGQSTQYF.

The chain links TRBV5-1 to TRBJ2-7, with 7 bases that match TRBD2. V lost 2 bases and J lost 3; bases outside the gene matches: 14. Looked up from germline, CDR1 is SGHRS and CDR2 is YFSETQ. CDR3 length: 17 residues. The CDR3 coding sequence is TGCGCCAGCAGCTTATTCTCCCCGGGACTACTTAACTACGAGCAGTACTTC. Amino acid sequence: CASSLFSPGLLNYEQYF.

DNA for the CDR3: TGTGCCAGCAGCAACCGACAGGGGGCGAGCGAGCAGTACTTC. This gives the protein CASSNRQGASEQYF. The V call is TRBV7-9, the J call TRBJ2-7; the match to TRBD1 covers 10 bases. This CDR3 region has 14 residues. Trimming took 5 bases from V and 6 from J; bases not matched to a gene: 7. Germline lookup yields CDR1 SEHNR and CDR2 FQNEAQ (reference sequence).

The DNA of the CDR3 is TGTGCCAGCAGCTCCGGGACAGGGGTCACCGGGGAGCTGTTTTTT. Translated: CASSSGTGVTGELFF. The gene calls are TRBV7-9 and TRBJ2-2; 10 nucleotides line up with TRBD1. V gave up 4 bases and J gave up 4 bases; unmatched junction bases: 3. CDR1 and CDR2 from the germline V gene are SEHNR and FQNEAQ (reference sequence). This CDR3 has 15 amino acids.

The chain recombines TRBV27 with TRBJ2-3; TRBD1 is a possible D gene (6 bases). CDR1 MNHEY and CDR2 SMNVEV come from the germline V gene (reference sequence). The CDR3 loop spans 13 amino acids. Trimming took off 4 bases at V and 6 bases at J, with 11 bases between the two ends. This CDR3 is CASSSYREDTQYF. The CDR3 nucleotides read TGTGCCAGCAGTTCCTACAGGGAGGATACGCAGTATTTT.

The J gene is TRBJ2-2, the V gene TRBV28; perhaps TRBD2 as D (6 bases). The germline V and J ends were trimmed by 6 bases and 4 bases, with 12 bases remaining between them. The germline V gene encodes CDR1 MDHEN and CDR2 SYDVKM. The CDR3 runs to 14 residues. This CDR3 reads CASREASVTGELFF. The CDR3 bases are TGTGCCAGCAGGGAGGCTAGCGTCACCGGGGAGCTGTTTTTT. The full variable domain, with the rest looked up from reference TRBV28 and TRBJ2-2, is DVKVTQSSRYLVKRTGEKVFLECVQDMDHENMFWYRQDPGLGLRLIYFSYDVKMKEKGDIPEGYSVSREKKERFSLILESASTNQTSMYLCASREASVTGELFFGEGSRLTVL.

The chain couples TRBV27 to TRBJ2-7; maybe TRBD2 (6 bases). Germline-derived CDR1 and CDR2 are MNHEY and SMNVEV (reference sequence). With 5 bases removed from V and 3 bases from J, the gap between germline ends came to 26 bases. The CDR3 has 18 amino acids. CDR3 residues: CASSPVPGPAGINYEQYF. CDR3 DNA: TGTGCCAGCAGTCCAGTCCCAGGTCCGGCGGGGATAAACTACGAGCAGTACTTC.

This clone was seen just once. This sequence joins TRBV6-2 or TRBV6-3 and TRBJ1-2; D uncertain. V gave up 6 bases and J gave up 7 bases, with 12 bases separating them. There are 12 residues in the CDR3. Germline CDR1 and CDR2: MNHEY and SVGEGT. In nucleotides, the CDR3 is TGTGCCAGCAGCCCTAACTATTTTGGCTACACCTTC. This encodes CASSPNYFGYTF.

The chain has TRBV4-1 and TRBJ1-2; D remains unclear. CDR3 length: 14 residues. The V gene's germline CDR1 is MGHRA and CDR2 YSYEKL. Trimming removed 1 base at V and 8 bases at J, with 14 bases between. CDR3 protein: CASSQVPVGYGYTF. DNA of the CDR3: TGCGCCAGCAGCCAAGTCCCCGTCGGGTACGGCTACACCTTC.

The genes are TRBV7-9 and TRBJ1-1; D not certain. The CDR3 loop spans 13 amino acids. The V gene lost 7 bases and the J gene lost 1 base, with 10 bases spanning the gap. The germline V gene has CDR1 SEHNR and CDR2 FQNEAQ (reference sequence). The CDR3 DNA sequence: TGTGCCAGCACCGCCGGAGGGAACACTGAAGCTTTCTTT. Translated: CASTAGGNTEAFF.

The chain uses TRBV28 and TRBJ2-1, with TRBD2 matching over 13 bases. J gave up 6 bases and V 5 bases, and 4 bases lay outside the gene matches. The length of the CDR3 is 15 residues. The germline V gene encodes CDR1 MDHEN and CDR2 SYDVKM. The CDR3 loop reads CASSELAGGPNEQFF. CDR3 sequence (DNA): TGTGCCAGCAGTGAACTAGCGGGAGGGCCCAATGAGCAGTTCTTC.

The chain is built from TRBV29-1 and TRBJ2-1, with D possibly matching TRBD1 (5 bases). CDR1 is SQVTM and CDR2 is ANQGSEA in the germline V gene. The CDR3 length is 15 residues. Trimming pared 2 bases from V and 0 bases from J, leaving 11 bases between. The CDR3 DNA reads as TGCAGCGTTGAAAGACAGTCTCTCTCCTACAATGAGCAGTTCTTC. Amino acid sequence: CSVERQSLSYNEQFF.

This chain connects TRBV6-2 or TRBV6-3 to TRBJ2-3; TRBD2 matches 8 bases. V trimming: 2 bases; J trimming: 5 bases; junction bases outside the gene matches: 9. Germline CDR1 reads MNHEY; CDR2 reads SVGEGT. CDR3 size: 16 residues. The DNA of the CDR3 is TGTGCCAGCAGTTACGAACGGGAGGCGGGGGGAGATACGCAGTATTTT. Its translation: CASSYEREAGGDTQYF.

This chain joins TRBV5-1 and TRBJ2-1; 11 bases align to TRBD1. The CDR3 totals 15 residues. V gave up 4 bases and J gave up 7 bases; unmatched junction bases: 7. Germline V lookup: CDR1 SGHRS, CDR2 YFSETQ. The CDR3 sequence: CASSQGQGAVNEQFF. Written as DNA, the CDR3 is TGCGCCAGCAGCCAAGGACAGGGGGCTGTTAATGAGCAGTTCTTC.

The chain joins TRBV5-1 to TRBJ2-2; a possible D gene is TRBD1 (5 bases). Germline CDR1 and CDR2: SGHRS and YFSETQ. This CDR3 has 13 amino acids. Deletions cut 6 bases from V and 7 bases from J, with 13 bases between. Here the CDR3 DNA reads TGCGCCAGCACCCCCAACCAGGGCGGGGAGCTGTTTTTT. It codes for CASTPNQGGELFF.

The chain combines TRBV5-5 with TRBJ2-5; tentative D call: TRBD1 (5 bases). This CDR3 region has 13 residues. V was shortened by 5 bases and J by 5 bases, with 13 bases between the two germline ends. Germline CDR1 and CDR2: SGHKS and YYEKEE (reference sequence). The CDR3 spells CASSPERGETQYF. The CDR3 DNA reads as TGTGCCAGCAGTCCAGAAAGGGGTGAGACCCAGTACTTC.

This rearrangement joins TRBV6-2 or TRBV6-3 to TRBJ2-2; 15 nucleotides align to TRBD2. The CDR3 length is 18 residues. Trimming took 6 bases from V and 3 from J; bases not matched to a gene: 8. CDR1 is MNHEY and CDR2 is SVGEGT in the germline V gene. The CDR3 DNA reads as TGTGCCAGCAGCCCCGGACTAGCGGGGGGGCCTTACACCGGGGAGCTGTTTTTT. Its translation is CASSPGLAGGPYTGELFF.

CDR3 protein: CASSDLQPQQGVDTEAFF. The CDR3 coding sequence is TGTGCCAGCAGTGACCTACAACCCCAACAGGGGGTAGACACTGAAGCTTTCTTT. V gene TRBV6-4 combines with J gene TRBJ1-1; 8 positions match TRBD1. With V trimmed by 2 bases and J by 3 bases, 14 bases remained unmatched. Germline loops: CDR1 MRHNA, CDR2 SNTAGT. This CDR3 contains 18 residues.